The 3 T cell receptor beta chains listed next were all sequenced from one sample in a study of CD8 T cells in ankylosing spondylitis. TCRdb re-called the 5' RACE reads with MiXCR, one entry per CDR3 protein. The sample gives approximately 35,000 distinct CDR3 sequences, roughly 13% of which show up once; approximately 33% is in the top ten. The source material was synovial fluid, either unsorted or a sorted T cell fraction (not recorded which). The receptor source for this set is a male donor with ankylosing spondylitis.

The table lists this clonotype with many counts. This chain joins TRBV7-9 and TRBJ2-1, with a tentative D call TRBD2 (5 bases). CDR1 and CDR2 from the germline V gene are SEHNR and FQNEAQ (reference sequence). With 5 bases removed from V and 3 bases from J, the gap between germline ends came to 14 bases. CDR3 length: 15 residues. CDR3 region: CASSPRGYFYNEQFF. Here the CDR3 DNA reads TGTGCCAGCAGCCCACGGGGATACTTCTACAATGAGCAGTTCTTC.

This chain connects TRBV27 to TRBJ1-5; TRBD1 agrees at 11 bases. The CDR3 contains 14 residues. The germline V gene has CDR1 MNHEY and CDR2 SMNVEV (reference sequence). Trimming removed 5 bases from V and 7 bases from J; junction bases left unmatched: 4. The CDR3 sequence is CASSQGQGGQPQHF. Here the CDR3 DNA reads TGTGCCAGCAGTCAGGGACAGGGGGGCCAGCCCCAGCATTTT.

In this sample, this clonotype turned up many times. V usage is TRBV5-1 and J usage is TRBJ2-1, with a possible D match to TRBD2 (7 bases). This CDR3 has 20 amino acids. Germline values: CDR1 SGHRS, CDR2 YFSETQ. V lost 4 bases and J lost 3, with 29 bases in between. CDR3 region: CASSPPGRGPGLAVYNEQFF. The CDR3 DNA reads TGCGCCAGCAGCCCCCCCGGACGGGGGCCAGGGCTAGCGGTCTACAATGAGCAGTTCTTC.